This T cell receptor beta chain was found in a study of shared clonotypes between healthy human individuals. Profiling relied on immunoSEQ multiplex PCR, and the TCRdb table lists in-frame clones only, not all of them. Of about 710,000 clones in the sample, about two thirds were seen once. Healthy HIV-negative adults without recent acute infections or vaccinations served as donors. This CDR3 region has 15 residues. Germline V gene sequence: CDR1 LNHDA, CDR2 SQIVND (reference sequence). The ends were cut back, 7 bases at V and 3 bases at J, with 16 bases in the middle. This chain links TRBV19 with TRBJ1-5; D uncertain. The clonotype comes from a woman under 40 in good health. Sequenced input: memory CD4+ T cells sorted from blood. As for subset: CD45RA-negative fraction. CDR3 residues: CASTRRAEFNQPQHF. The CDR3 DNA reads TGTGCCAGTACTCGGAGGGCGGAGTTCAATCAGCCCCAGCATTTT.